The rows below give T cell receptor beta chains drawn from one sample of a study of molecular identifiers for immune sequencing clone quantification. TCRdb reprocessed the PCR reads with MiXCR, giving one entry per CDR3 protein. The sample has about 640,000 distinct CDR3 sequences, about 20% seen once. Material for sequencing was naive CD8+ T cells from blood, with Jurkat cell RNA spiked in. These TCRs come from a human donor in good health. Some libraries in this study had Jurkat cell RNA spiked in. CDR3s include the opening cysteine and the closing phenylalanine or tryptophan. D genes are given only for firm matches. Clone size is given for some rows only: seen once, a few or many times, or a class if the clone is expanded.

CDR3,DNA,size,V,J,D
CASSPPGQGASGYTF,TGTGCCAGCAGCCCCCCCGGACAGGGGGCCTCTGGCTACACCTTC,many,TRBV7-9,TRBJ1-2,TRBD1
CASSSHPGLNTEAFF,TGTGCCAGCAGTAGTCACCCGGGCCTTAACACTGAAGCTTTCTTT,many,TRBV6-6,TRBJ1-1,-
CAISARSREFDGLYGYTF,TGTGCCATCAGCGCCCGATCCAGGGAATTCGACGGGCTTTATGGCTACACCTTC,many,TRBV10-3,TRBJ1-2,-
CASSSIAGGLFNEQFF,TGTGCCAGCAGCTCAATAGCGGGAGGGCTCTTTAATGAGCAGTTCTTC,-,TRBV12-3/TRBV12-4,TRBJ2-1,TRBD2
CASSSEWMDRHTDTQYF,TGTGCCAGCAGCTCAGAGTGGATGGACAGACATACAGATACGCAGTATTTT,many,TRBV6-2/TRBV6-3,TRBJ2-3,-
CASSQSAWYTDTQYF,TGTGCCAGCAGCCAGTCGGCCTGGTACACAGATACGCAGTATTTT,few,TRBV7-3,TRBJ2-3,-
CAWTKGSDYCGYTF,TGTGCCTGGACCAAAGGGTCGGACTACTGTGGCTACACCTTC,once,TRBV30,TRBJ1-2,-
CASSLGGQGYEQYF,TGTGCCAGCAGCTTAGGGGGACAGGGGTACGAGCAGTACTTC,many,TRBV7-6,TRBJ2-7,TRBD1
CASSLDRDSSEQYF,TGTGCCAGCAGCTTGGACCGGGACAGCTCCGAGCAGTACTTC,many,TRBV5-6,TRBJ2-7,TRBD1
CGEHEQFF,TGTGGGGAGCATGAGCAGTTCTTC,many,TRBV7-9,TRBJ2-1,-
CASTWVRELNTEAFF,TGCGCCAGTACGTGGGTTAGGGAACTGAACACTGAAGCTTTCTTT,many,TRBV10-2,TRBJ1-1,-
CASSLGTGLTEAFF,TGTGCCAGCAGCTTAGGGACAGGGCTCACTGAAGCTTTCTTT,many,TRBV7-9,TRBJ1-1,TRBD1
CASGPRGVISNQPQHF,TGTGCCAGCGGCCCTCGAGGGGTCATTAGCAATCAGCCCCAGCATTTT,-,TRBV28,TRBJ1-5,-
CASSKEGVGGTEAFF,TGCGCCAGCAGCAAAGAAGGGGTGGGCGGGACTGAAGCTTTCTTT,many,TRBV4-3,TRBJ1-1,-
CSVELSGRPNTGELFF,TGCAGCGTTGAATTGAGCGGGAGGCCGAACACCGGGGAGCTGTTTTTT,many,TRBV29-1,TRBJ2-2,TRBD2
CASSPHLGAGTDTQYF,TGTGCCAGCAGTCCCCACTTAGGGGCCGGAACAGATACGCAGTATTTT,many,TRBV2,TRBJ2-3,-
CASSQRTAAYTDTQYF,TGCGCCAGCAGCCAAAGGACCGCCGCATACACAGATACGCAGTATTTT,many,TRBV4-1,TRBJ2-3,-
CASRITGAPNTEAFF,TGTGCCAGCAGAATTACAGGGGCCCCGAACACTGAAGCTTTCTTT,many,TRBV2,TRBJ1-1,TRBD1
CASSPETSGEYEQYF,TGTGCCAGCAGCCCCGAGACTAGCGGAGAATACGAGCAGTACTTC,few,TRBV3-1,TRBJ2-7,TRBD2
CASSQEGRIGDTQYF,TGCGCCAGCAGCCAAGAGGGACGTATAGGAGATACGCAGTATTTT,few,TRBV4-1,TRBJ2-3,-
CASSQDDSGSIEETQYF,TGCGCCAGCAGCCAAGATGACAGCGGGAGCATCGAAGAGACCCAGTACTTC,-,TRBV4-1,TRBJ2-5,TRBD2
CSAMGTATEAFF,TGCAGTGCTATGGGGACCGCGACTGAAGCTTTCTTT,many,TRBV20-1,TRBJ1-1,-
CASSSTSPFHLLNTEAFF,TGTGCCAGCAGTTCGACTTCCCCTTTCCATTTACTGAACACTGAAGCTTTCTTT,many,TRBV12-3/TRBV12-4,TRBJ1-1,-
CASSSRGGSRRNGYTF,TGTGCCAGCAGCTCCCGGGGAGGATCACGAAGGAATGGCTACACCTTC,few,TRBV9,TRBJ1-2,-
CATSSSQGYEQYF,TGTGCCACCAGCAGCAGCCAGGGGTACGAGCAGTACTTC,many,TRBV15,TRBJ2-7,-
CASSLGIGQVNTEAFF,TGTGCCAGCAGCTTAGGGATTGGACAGGTGAACACTGAAGCTTTCTTT,few,TRBV11-2,TRBJ1-1,TRBD1
CASSIDSSGANVLTF,TGTGCCAGTAGTATTGACAGCTCTGGGGCCAACGTCCTGACTTTC,many,TRBV19,TRBJ2-6,-
CASSSGRAFVGEKLFF,TGTGCCAGCAGTTCGGGCAGGGCATTTGTTGGTGAAAAACTGTTTTTT,many,TRBV6-5,TRBJ1-4,-
CATAPGQGDYEQYF,TGTGCCACCGCACCGGGACAGGGGGACTACGAGCAGTACTTC,few,TRBV7-6,TRBJ2-7,TRBD1
CASSLYGTGEYEQFF,TGTGCCAGCAGCTTGTACGGGACAGGGGAATATGAGCAGTTCTTC,few,TRBV5-4,TRBJ2-1,TRBD1
CASSQVQGDTEAFF,TGCGCCAGCAGCCAAGTACAGGGAGACACTGAAGCTTTCTTT,many,TRBV4-1,TRBJ1-1,-
CSARGLGDRVSGNTIYF,TGCAGTGCTAGAGGGTTAGGAGACAGAGTGTCTGGAAACACCATATATTTT,-,TRBV20-1,TRBJ1-3,-
CASSQGNTLGADTQYF,TGCGCCAGCAGCCAAGGGAATACCTTAGGCGCAGATACGCAGTATTTT,many,TRBV4-1,TRBJ2-3,-
CASSYGQGLLGEQYF,TGTGCCAGCAGTTACGGCCAGGGGCTTTTGGGGGAGCAGTACTTC,many,TRBV6-2/TRBV6-3,TRBJ2-7,-
CANGVGIATNEKLFF,TGTGCCAACGGTGTGGGGATAGCAACTAATGAAAAACTGTTTTTT,-,TRBV2,TRBJ1-4,-
CASSGEGRQPQHF,TGTGCCAGCAGCGGGGAGGGCCGGCAGCCCCAGCATTTT,many,TRBV12-3/TRBV12-4,TRBJ1-5,-
CASSTLAGTGSYEQYF,TGTGCCAGCAGTACACTGGCCGGGACAGGGAGCTACGAGCAGTACTTC,many,TRBV27,TRBJ2-7,TRBD1
CASSPGGAGGPNTGELFF,TGCGCCAGCAGTCCTGGAGGAGCGGGGGGGCCGAACACCGGGGAGCTGTTTTTT,many,TRBV5-1,TRBJ2-2,TRBD2
CASSQDWAGARELFF,TGCGCCAGCAGCCAAGATTGGGCAGGGGCCCGGGAGCTGTTTTTT,-,TRBV4-3,TRBJ2-2,-
CASSPGATYEQYF,TGTGCCAGCAGCCCCGGGGCGACCTACGAGCAGTACTTC,many,TRBV7-9,TRBJ2-7,-
CASSEANTDTQYF,TGTGCCAGCAGTGAAGCCAACACAGATACGCAGTATTTT,many,TRBV2,TRBJ2-3,-
CAWSGGSTDTQYF,TGTGCCTGGAGTGGCGGAAGCACAGATACGCAGTATTTT,many,TRBV30,TRBJ2-3,-
CASSRTGDYEQYF,TGTGCCAGCAGTCGGACGGGAGACTACGAGCAGTACTTC,many,TRBV27,TRBJ2-7,-
CASAKSGGGATDTQYF,TGCGCCAGCGCTAAGTCTGGCGGGGGGGCCACAGATACGCAGTATTTT,many,TRBV5-1,TRBJ2-3,TRBD2
CASSWGKDTQYF,TGTGCCAGTAGTTGGGGGAAAGATACGCAGTATTTT,few,TRBV19,TRBJ2-3,-
CASSKPGQTNNEQFF,TGTGCCAGCAGCAAGCCGGGACAGACCAACAATGAGCAGTTCTTC,many,TRBV21-1,TRBJ2-1,-
CASSEGQGRSPLHF,TGTGCCAGCAGTGAAGGCCAGGGGCGTTCACCCCTCCACTTT,-,TRBV6-1,TRBJ1-6,-
CSVEVRAGYGYTF,TGCAGCGTTGAAGTCAGGGCCGGCTATGGCTACACCTTC,many,TRBV29-1,TRBJ1-2,-